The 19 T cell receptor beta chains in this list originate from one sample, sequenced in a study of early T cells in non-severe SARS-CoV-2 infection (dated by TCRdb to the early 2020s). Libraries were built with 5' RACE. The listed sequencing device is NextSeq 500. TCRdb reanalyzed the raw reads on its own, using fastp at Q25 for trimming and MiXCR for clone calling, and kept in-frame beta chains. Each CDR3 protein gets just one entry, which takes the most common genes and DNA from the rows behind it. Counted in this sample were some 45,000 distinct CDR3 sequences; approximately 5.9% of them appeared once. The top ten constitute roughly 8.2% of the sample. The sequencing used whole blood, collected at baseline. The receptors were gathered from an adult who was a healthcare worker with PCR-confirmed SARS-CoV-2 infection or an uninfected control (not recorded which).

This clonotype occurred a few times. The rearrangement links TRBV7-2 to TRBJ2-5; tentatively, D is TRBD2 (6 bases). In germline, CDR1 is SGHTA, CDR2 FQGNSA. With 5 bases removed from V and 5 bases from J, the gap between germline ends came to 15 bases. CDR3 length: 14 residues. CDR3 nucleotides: TGTGCCAGCAGCCCGCTGACTAGATCCGAGACCCAGTACTTC. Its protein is CASSPLTRSETQYF.

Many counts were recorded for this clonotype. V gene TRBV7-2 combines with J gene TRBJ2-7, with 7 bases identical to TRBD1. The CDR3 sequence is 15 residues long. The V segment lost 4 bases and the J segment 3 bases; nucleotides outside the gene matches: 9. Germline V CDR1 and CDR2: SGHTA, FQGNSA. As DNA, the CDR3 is TGTGCCAGCAGCTCTACGCCGGGACAGTACTACGAGCAGTACTTC. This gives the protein CASSSTPGQYYEQYF. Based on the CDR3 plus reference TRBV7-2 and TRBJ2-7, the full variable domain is GAGVSQSPSNKVTEKGKDVELRCDPISGHTALYWYRQSLGQGLEFLIYFQGNSAPDKSGLPSDRFSAERTGGSVSTLTIQRTQQEDSAVYLCASSSTPGQYYEQYFGPGTRLTVT.

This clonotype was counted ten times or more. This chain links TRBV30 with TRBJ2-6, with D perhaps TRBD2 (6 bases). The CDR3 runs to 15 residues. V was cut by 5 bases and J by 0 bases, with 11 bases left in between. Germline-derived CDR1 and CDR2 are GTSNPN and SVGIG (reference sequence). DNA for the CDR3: TGTGCCTGGGGAGGGGACCCCTCTGGGGCCAACGTCCTGACTTTC. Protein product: CAWGGDPSGANVLTF. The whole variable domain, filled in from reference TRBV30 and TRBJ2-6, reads SQTIHQWPATLVQPVGSPLSLECTVEGTSNPNLYWYRQAAGRGLQLLFYSVGIGQISSEVPQNLSASRPQDRQFILSSKKLLLSDSGFYLCAWGGDPSGANVLTFGAGSRLTVL.

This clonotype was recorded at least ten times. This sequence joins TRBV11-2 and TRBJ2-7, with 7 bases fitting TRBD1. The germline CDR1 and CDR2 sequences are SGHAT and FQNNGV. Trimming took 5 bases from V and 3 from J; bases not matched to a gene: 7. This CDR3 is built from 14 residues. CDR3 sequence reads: CASSRQGVNYEQYF. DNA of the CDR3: TGTGCCAGCAGCCGACAGGGCGTGAACTACGAGCAGTACTTC.

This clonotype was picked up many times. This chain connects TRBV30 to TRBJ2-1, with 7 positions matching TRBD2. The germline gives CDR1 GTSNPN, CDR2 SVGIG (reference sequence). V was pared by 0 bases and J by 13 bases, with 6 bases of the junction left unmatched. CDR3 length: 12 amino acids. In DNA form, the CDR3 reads TGTGCCTGGAGTGTCACGGGGGGAAGACAGTTCTTC. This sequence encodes CAWSVTGGRQFF.

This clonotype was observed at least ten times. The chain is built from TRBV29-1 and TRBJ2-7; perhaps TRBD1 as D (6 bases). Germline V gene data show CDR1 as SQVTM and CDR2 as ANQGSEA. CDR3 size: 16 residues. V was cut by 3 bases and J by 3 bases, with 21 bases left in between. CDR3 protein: CSVDVFRDTLHYEQYF. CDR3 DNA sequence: TGCAGCGTTGACGTGTTCCGGGACACACTTCACTACGAGCAGTACTTC.

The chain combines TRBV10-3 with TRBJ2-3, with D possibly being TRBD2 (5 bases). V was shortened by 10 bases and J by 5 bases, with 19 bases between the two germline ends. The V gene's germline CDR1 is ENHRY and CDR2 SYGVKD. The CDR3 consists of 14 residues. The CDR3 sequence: CASLQAVDVDTQYF. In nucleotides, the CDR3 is TGTGCCAGCCTCCAAGCGGTGGATGTAGATACGCAGTATTTT.

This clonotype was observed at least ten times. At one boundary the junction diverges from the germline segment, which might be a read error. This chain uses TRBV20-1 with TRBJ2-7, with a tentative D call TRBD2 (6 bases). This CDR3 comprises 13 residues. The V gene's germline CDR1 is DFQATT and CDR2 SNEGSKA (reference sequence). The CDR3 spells CSAAGTPSFEQYF. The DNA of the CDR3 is TGCAGTGCTGCCGGGACTCCGTCCTTCGAGCAGTACTTC.

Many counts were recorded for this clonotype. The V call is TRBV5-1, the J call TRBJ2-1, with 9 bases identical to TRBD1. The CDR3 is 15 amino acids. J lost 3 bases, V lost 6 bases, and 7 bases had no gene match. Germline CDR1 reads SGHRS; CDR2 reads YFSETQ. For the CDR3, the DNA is TGCGCCAGCATACGGGGACAGGGAAACTACAATGAGCAGTTCTTC. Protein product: CASIRGQGNYNEQFF.

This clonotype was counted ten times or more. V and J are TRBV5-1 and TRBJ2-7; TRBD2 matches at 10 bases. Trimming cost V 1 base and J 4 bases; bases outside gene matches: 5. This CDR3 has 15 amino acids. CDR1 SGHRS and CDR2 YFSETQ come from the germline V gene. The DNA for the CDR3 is TGCGCCAGCAGCTTGAGCGGGGGGGCGCCGTACGAGCAGTACTTC. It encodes CASSLSGGAPYEQYF.

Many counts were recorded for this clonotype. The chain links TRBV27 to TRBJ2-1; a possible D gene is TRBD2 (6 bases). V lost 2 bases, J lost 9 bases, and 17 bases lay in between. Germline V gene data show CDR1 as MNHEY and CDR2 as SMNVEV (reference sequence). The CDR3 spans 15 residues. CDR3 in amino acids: CASSLGGVARGEQFF. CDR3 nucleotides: TGTGCCAGCAGTTTAGGAGGGGTCGCGAGGGGTGAGCAGTTCTTC.

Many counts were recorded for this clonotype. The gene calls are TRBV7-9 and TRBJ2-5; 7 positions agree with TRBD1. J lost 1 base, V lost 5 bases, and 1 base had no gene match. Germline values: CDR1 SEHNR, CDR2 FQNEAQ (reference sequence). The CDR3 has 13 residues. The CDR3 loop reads CASSRDSQETQYF. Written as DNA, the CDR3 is TGTGCCAGCAGCCGGGACAGCCAAGAGACCCAGTACTTC.

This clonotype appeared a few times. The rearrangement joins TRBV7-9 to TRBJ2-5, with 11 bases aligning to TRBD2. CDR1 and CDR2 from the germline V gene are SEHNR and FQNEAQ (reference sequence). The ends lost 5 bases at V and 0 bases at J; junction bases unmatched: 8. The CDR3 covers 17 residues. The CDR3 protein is CASSPRLAGTNQETQYF. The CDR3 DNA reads TGTGCCAGCAGCCCACGACTAGCGGGGACAAACCAAGAGACCCAGTACTTC.

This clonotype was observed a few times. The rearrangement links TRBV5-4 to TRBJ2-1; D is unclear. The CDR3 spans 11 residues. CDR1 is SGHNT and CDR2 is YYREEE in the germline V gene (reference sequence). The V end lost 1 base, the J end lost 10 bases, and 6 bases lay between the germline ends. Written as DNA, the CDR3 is TGTGCCAGCAGCTTGTCCTACGAGCAGTTCTTC. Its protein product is CASSLSYEQFF.

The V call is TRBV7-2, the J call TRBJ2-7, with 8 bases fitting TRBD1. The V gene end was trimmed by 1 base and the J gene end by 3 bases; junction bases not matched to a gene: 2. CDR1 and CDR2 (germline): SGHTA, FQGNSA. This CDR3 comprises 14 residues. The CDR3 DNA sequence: TGTGCCAGCAGCTTAGGGGGACAGGTCTACGAGCAGTACTTC. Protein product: CASSLGGQVYEQYF.

DNA of the CDR3: TGTGCCTGGAGTCCCTGGGACAGCCCATGGAACACTGAAGCTTTCTTT. Its protein product is CAWSPWDSPWNTEAFF. The chain joins TRBV30 to TRBJ1-1; 7 bases agree with TRBD1. The V segment lost 2 bases and the J segment 1 base; nucleotides outside the gene matches: 10. The length of the CDR3 is 16 residues. Germline V CDR1 and CDR2: GTSNPN, SVGIG (reference sequence).

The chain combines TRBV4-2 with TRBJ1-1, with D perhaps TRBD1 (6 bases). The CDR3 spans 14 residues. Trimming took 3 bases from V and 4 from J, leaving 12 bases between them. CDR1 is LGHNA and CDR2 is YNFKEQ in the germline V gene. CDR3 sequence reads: CASSQGAGITEAFF. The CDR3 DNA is TGTGCCAGCAGCCAGGGGGCCGGAATCACTGAAGCTTTCTTT.

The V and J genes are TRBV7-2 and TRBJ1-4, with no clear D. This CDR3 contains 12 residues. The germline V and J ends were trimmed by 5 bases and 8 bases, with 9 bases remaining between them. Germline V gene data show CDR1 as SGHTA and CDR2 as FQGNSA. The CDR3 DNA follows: TGTGCCAGCAGCATTTCGACAGAAAAACTGTTTTTT. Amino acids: CASSISTEKLFF.

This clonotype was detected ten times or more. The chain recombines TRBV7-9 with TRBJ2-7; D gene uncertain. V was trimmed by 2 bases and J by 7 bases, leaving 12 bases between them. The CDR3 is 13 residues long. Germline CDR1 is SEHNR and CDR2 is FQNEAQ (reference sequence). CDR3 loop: CASSLTGVVEQYF. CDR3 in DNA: TGTGCCAGCAGCTTAACTGGGGTAGTAGAGCAGTACTTC.